A selection of T cell receptor beta chains follows, all from one sample in a study of cytomegalovirus exposure and HLA in healthy donors. Sequencing used immunoSEQ multiplex PCR; TCRdb keeps in-frame clones, though not all of them. The data show approximately 150,000 clones, approximately 79% seen once. What was sequenced was PBMCs. The receptor source for this set is a male donor in good health and CMV-seronegative. Each CDR3 is given with its conserved first and last residue. Each record gives: J gene, clone size, D gene, V gene, CDR3 DNA, CDR3 protein. A D gene is named only where the DNA matches it firmly. Not every row has a clone size; where given, it reads once, few, many or a size class.

>TRBJ1-2|-|-|TRBV2
TGTGCCAGCAGTGATCCGGGTACCAACTATGGCTACACCTTC
CASSDPGTNYGYTF
>TRBJ1-1|-|-|TRBV5-6
TGTGCCAGCAGCCCCCAGTTGAACACTGAAGCTTTCTTT
CASSPQLNTEAFF
>TRBJ2-1|few|TRBD1|TRBV5-4
TGTGCCAGCAGCTGGGGTGGTGAGGGGGCGTCGTTCTTC
CASSWGGEGASFF
>TRBJ1-5|-|-|TRBV4-1
TGCGCCAGCAGCCAAAGGTTAAAGAGAATGAGGGAGATGGGCAATCAGCCCCAGCATTTT
CASSQRLKRMREMGNQPQHF
>TRBJ2-7|-|TRBD2|TRBV7-6
TGTGCCAGCAGCTTAACTAGCGGGGGGACTTACGAGCAGTACTTC
CASSLTSGGTYEQYF
>TRBJ1-1|-|-|TRBV15
TGTGCCACCAGCAGAGAGGTCGCAGGGCGGACTGAAGCTTTCTTT
CATSREVAGRTEAFF
>TRBJ2-7|-|-|TRBV30
TGTGCCTGGAGTGGGGGGGGGCGTCAATTAACACGGCAGTACTTC
CAWSGGGRQLTRQYF
>TRBJ1-2|-|-|TRBV6-1
TGTGCCAGCAGTGAACCAGTCTATGGCTACACCTTC
CASSEPVYGYTF
>TRBJ2-7|once|TRBD1|TRBV19
TGTGCCAGTAGTCCCAACCAGGGGGCCTACGAGCAGTACTTC
CASSPNQGAYEQYF
>TRBJ1-1|-|TRBD1|TRBV27
TGTGCCAGCAGTTCACCGACGACAGGGGGCATCACTGAAGCTTTCTTT
CASSSPTTGGITEAFF
>TRBJ1-6|-|TRBD1|TRBV30
TGTGCCTGGAGTGAGCCTCGGACAGGGGGCAGTTCACCCCTCCACTTT
CAWSEPRTGGSSPLHF
>TRBJ1-2|-|-|TRBV6-5
TGTGCCAGCAGTTATTTCCGCAGGGGCGGCTACACCTTC
CASSYFRRGGYTF
>TRBJ2-7|once|TRBD1|TRBV6-1
TGTGCCAGCATCGCCGTCGGACAGGGGGACTACGAGCAGTACTTC
CASIAVGQGDYEQYF
>TRBJ1-2|-|TRBD1|TRBV7-9
TGTGCCAGCAGCGCAGTACAGGGGATCCTTCTGGGCTACACCTTC
CASSAVQGILLGYTF
>TRBJ1-4|-|-|TRBV5-1
TGCGCCAGCAGCATACGATCAGGGCCAGGGGATAATGAAAAACTGTTTTTT
CASSIRSGPGDNEKLFF
>TRBJ2-7|few|TRBD2|TRBV4-3
TGCGCCAGCAGCCCGGGACTAGCGGGCAGCCACGAGCAGTACTTC
CASSPGLAGSHEQYF
>TRBJ1-4|-|-|TRBV19
TGTGCCAGTAGTATAGGACTGGGCGGGGAAAAACTGTTTTTT
CASSIGLGGEKLFF
>TRBJ2-5|-|-|TRBV2
TGTGCCAGCAGTGTAAACGGCGGAAAAGAGACCCAGTACTTC
CASSVNGGKETQYF
>TRBJ2-5|few|TRBD1|TRBV19
TGTGCCAGTAGTCCTTGGGACAGGGCGTCACAAGAGACCCAGTACTTC
CASSPWDRASQETQYF
>TRBJ2-3|-|-|TRBV7-2
TGTGCCAGCAGCTTATTCGCAGATACGCAGTATTTT
CASSLFADTQYF
>TRBJ2-5|-|TRBD1|TRBV11-2
TGTGCCAGCAGCTTAGGGACAGGGGATCGCGAGACCCAGTACTTC
CASSLGTGDRETQYF
>TRBJ1-6|-|-|TRBV10-1
TGCGCCAGCCGCGGGGGGGGCAATGATTCACCCCTCCACTTT
CASRGGGNDSPLHF
>TRBJ2-7|-|-|TRBV6-5
TGTGCCAGCAGTTCCCTAGGGGCAGGGGAGGGCTACGAGCAGTACTTC
CASSSLGAGEGYEQYF
>TRBJ2-7|-|TRBD1|TRBV18
TGTGCCAGCTCACGGACAGGCTACGAGCAGTACTTC
CASSRTGYEQYF
>TRBJ1-5|-|-|TRBV19
TGTGCCAGTAGTATAGGGACAGCACATAGCAATCAGCCCCAGCATTTT
CASSIGTAHSNQPQHF
>TRBJ1-2|few|-|TRBV29-1
TGCAGCGTTGAAGCCGGGAACCAGGGCTACACCTTC
CSVEAGNQGYTF
>TRBJ1-5|-|-|TRBV6-1
TGTGCCAGCAGTGAAAGTACAGTCAATCAGCCCCAGCATTTT
CASSESTVNQPQHF
>TRBJ1-6|once|-|TRBV2
TGTGCCAGCACTGGGGGCCCTCTCTATAATTCACCCCTCCACTTT
CASTGGPLYNSPLHF
>TRBJ2-2|-|-|TRBV5-1
TGCGCCAGCAAACAGGAAGACCCCGGGGAGCTGTTTTTT
CASKQEDPGELFF
>TRBJ1-2|-|-|TRBV10-3
TGTGCCATCAGTGATATTCCGGTTGAGGATGGTGGCTACACCTTC
CAISDIPVEDGGYTF
>TRBJ2-5|-|-|TRBV6-5
TGTGCCAGCAGTTACTCCGTTACAGGGATGGAGACCCAGTACTTC
CASSYSVTGMETQYF
>TRBJ2-7|-|TRBD1|TRBV4-1
TGCGCCAGCAGCGCGCCGGGACAGAGCTACGAGCAGTACTTC
CASSAPGQSYEQYF
>TRBJ2-7|-|-|TRBV14
TGTGCCAGCAGCCTTGAGGCCAGTGCCGGCCGGGACGAGCAGTACTTC
CASSLEASAGRDEQYF
>TRBJ2-2|-|-|TRBV13
TGTGCCAGCAGCTTACCACTGCACAGGCAGGGAGGCGCCGGGGAGCTGTTTTTT
CASSLPLHRQGGAGELFF
>TRBJ2-2|-|-|TRBV5-5
TGTGCCAGCCTGAACCGGGGATCGGGCACCGGGGAGCTGTTTTTT
CASLNRGSGTGELFF
>TRBJ2-3|-|TRBD2|TRBV7-2
TGTGCCAGCAGCTTAGCCCGGAGTCGCGGGGGGGCTGGAGATACGCAGTATTTT
CASSLARSRGGAGDTQYF
>TRBJ1-1|once|-|TRBV10-3
TGTGCCACCTGGCGAGGTTTGTACACTGAAGCTTTCTTT
CATWRGLYTEAFF
>TRBJ2-5|-|-|TRBV2
TGTGCCAGCGTAGTAGAAGTTGAGACCCAGTACTTC
CASVVEVETQYF
>TRBJ1-1|-|-|TRBV6-1
TGTGCCAGCAGTGAAGCACCAGGGTTAGAAGCTTTCTTT
CASSEAPGLEAFF
>TRBJ2-7|-|-|TRBV29-1
TGCAGCGTTGAAGAACCAACCCCCGGGGCAGGGGCCTACGAGCAGTACTTC
CSVEEPTPGAGAYEQYF
>TRBJ1-1|-|-|TRBV27
TGTGCCAGTAGGGGAGTATCAGGGGCCGCGGCTGAAGCTTTCTTT
CASRGVSGAAAEAFF
>TRBJ1-2|-|TRBD1|TRBV7-2
TGTGCCAGCAGCTCCACAGGGGGGCTCTATGGCTACACCTTC
CASSSTGGLYGYTF
>TRBJ2-1|-|TRBD2|TRBV19
TGTGCCAGTAGTATAGAAGCGCTAGCGGGGGGCCCGAGCTCCTACAATGAGCAGTTCTTC
CASSIEALAGGPSSYNEQFF
>TRBJ2-7|-|-|TRBV29-1
TGCAGCGTTGGAACAGTTTACGAGCAGTACTTC
CSVGTVYEQYF
>TRBJ1-1|-|TRBD1|TRBV19
TGTGCCAGTAGTACGACAGGGGTGAACACTGAAGCTTTCTTT
CASSTTGVNTEAFF
>TRBJ1-2|-|-|TRBV6-1
TGTGCCAGCAGTGAAGCGCGGTCGGGGGTGTTGAGTGGCTACACCTTC
CASSEARSGVLSGYTF
>TRBJ1-1|few|-|TRBV6-5
TGTGCCAGCGGGGTTGCGCTTACAGGCACTGAAGCTTTCTTT
CASGVALTGTEAFF